This entry is about one T cell receptor beta chain. Its antigen is undetermined. The immunoSEQ assay was v3.0, run at survey level. Assay: immunoSEQ multiplex PCR; the TCRdb copy retains only in-frame clones and omits some. Of 20,000 to 25,000 clones listed, 70% to 90% are singletons. This sample is drawn from a study of long-term antiretroviral therapy in people with HIV. Study-wide points: Therapy changes, viral resistance and ART adherence were not documented in the available data. Pre-ART clonal expansion yielded clones that dominated the repertoire at all time points. Collection of the blood took place between about 2003 and 2018. The ART regimens in use then may have been less effective than current ones. Controls exceeded HIV repertoires in CDR3 length range.

The input for sequencing was unsorted PBMCs, taken 0.6 years after starting antiretroviral therapy. The receptor was isolated from a man in his sixties with HIV.

Here the CDR3 DNA reads TGTGCCAGCAGCCTCTGGGACAGCTACGAGCAGTACTTC. It translates to CASSLWDSYEQYF. This sequence joins TRBV4-2 and TRBJ2-7; 7 nucleotides match TRBD1. The V gene's germline CDR1 is LGHNA and CDR2 YNFKEQ. The CDR3 is 13 amino acids. V shed 4 bases and J 3 bases; nucleotides not matched to a gene: 3.